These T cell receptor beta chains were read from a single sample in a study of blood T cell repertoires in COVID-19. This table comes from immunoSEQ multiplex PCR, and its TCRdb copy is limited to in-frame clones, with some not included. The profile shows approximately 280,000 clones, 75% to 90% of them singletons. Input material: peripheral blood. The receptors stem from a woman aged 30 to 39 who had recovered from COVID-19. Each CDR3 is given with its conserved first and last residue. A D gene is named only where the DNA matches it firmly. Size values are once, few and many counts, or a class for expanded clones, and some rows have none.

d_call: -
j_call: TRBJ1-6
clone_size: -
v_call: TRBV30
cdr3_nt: TGTGCCTGGGCCAGGGAAGGATTCTCACCCCTCCACTTT
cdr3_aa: CAWAREGFSPLHF

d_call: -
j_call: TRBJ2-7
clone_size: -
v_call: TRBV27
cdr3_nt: TGTGCCAGCAGTTGGGCACCCGCCTACGAGCAGTACTTC
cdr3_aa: CASSWAPAYEQYF

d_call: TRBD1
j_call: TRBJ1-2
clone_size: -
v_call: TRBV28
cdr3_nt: TGTGCCAGCAGTTTGGGGTCAGGGGGCATGGTCTATGGCTACACCTTC
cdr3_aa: CASSLGSGGMVYGYTF

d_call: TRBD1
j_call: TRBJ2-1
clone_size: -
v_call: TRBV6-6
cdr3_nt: TGTGCCAGCAGTCGAAATACCGGGACAGGGGACAATGAGCAGTTCTTC
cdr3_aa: CASSRNTGTGDNEQFF

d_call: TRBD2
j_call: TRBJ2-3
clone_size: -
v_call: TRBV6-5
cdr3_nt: TGTGCCAGCAATAAACTAGCGGGAGAGACAGATACGCAGTATTTT
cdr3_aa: CASNKLAGETDTQYF

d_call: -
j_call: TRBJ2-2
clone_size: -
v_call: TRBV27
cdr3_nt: TGTGCCAGCAGTTTATATTCCCCAGGTACCGGGGAGCTGTTTTTT
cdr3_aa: CASSLYSPGTGELFF

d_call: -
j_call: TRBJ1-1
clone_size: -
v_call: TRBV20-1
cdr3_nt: TGCAGTGCTAGAGACCAGGCAGAAGCTTTCTTT
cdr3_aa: CSARDQAEAFF

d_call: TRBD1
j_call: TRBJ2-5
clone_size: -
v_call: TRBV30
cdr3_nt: TGTGCCTGGAACCGGGACAGACAAGAGACCCAGTACTTC
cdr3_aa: CAWNRDRQETQYF

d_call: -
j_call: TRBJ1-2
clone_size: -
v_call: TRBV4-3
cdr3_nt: TGCGCCAGCAGCCAAGATTTGGTCCCCCTAGAGGGCTACACCTTC
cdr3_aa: CASSQDLVPLEGYTF

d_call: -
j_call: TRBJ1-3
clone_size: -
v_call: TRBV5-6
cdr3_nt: TGTGCCAGCAGCCCGAATGGCGGAGGCAAAACCGGAAACACCATATATTTT
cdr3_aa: CASSPNGGGKTGNTIYF

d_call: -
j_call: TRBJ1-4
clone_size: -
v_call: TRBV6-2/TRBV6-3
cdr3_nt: TGTGCCAGCAGTCGCGCCACCGAAAAACTGTTTTTT
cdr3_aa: CASSRATEKLFF

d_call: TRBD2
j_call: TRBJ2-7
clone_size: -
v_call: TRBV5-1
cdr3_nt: TGCGCCAGCAGCTTCGGGACTAGCGGCGAGCAGTACTTC
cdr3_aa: CASSFGTSGEQYF

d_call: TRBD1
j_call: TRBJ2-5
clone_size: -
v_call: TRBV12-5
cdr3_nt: TGTGCTAGTGGTTCGTATACAGGGGGCCCTGAGACCCAGTACTTC
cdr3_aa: CASGSYTGGPETQYF

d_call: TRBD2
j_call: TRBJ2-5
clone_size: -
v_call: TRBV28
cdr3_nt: TGTGCCAGCAGTCCCCTCGCGGGAGAAGAGACCCAGTACTTC
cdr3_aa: CASSPLAGEETQYF

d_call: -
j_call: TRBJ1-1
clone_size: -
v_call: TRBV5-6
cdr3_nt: TGTGCCAGCAGCTTTCCAGTGAACACTGAAGCTTTCTTT
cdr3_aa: CASSFPVNTEAFF

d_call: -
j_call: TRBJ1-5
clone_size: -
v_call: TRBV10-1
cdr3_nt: TGCGCCAGCAGTGAGACCCAGGGGCAGCCCCAGCATTTT
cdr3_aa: CASSETQGQPQHF

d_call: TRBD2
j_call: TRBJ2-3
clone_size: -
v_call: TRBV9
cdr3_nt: TGTGCCAGCAGCGCCAGACTAGCGGGGGGCGTGCAGTATTTT
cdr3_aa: CASSARLAGGVQYF

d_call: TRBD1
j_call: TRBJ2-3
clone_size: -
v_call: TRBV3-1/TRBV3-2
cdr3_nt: TGTGCCAGCAGTCCGGACAGGGTTGGAGGAGATACGCAGTATTTT
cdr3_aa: CASSPDRVGGDTQYF

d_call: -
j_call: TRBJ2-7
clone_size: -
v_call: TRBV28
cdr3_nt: TGTGCCAGCCAGGCTTCCTACGAGCAGTACTTC
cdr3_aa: CASQASYEQYF

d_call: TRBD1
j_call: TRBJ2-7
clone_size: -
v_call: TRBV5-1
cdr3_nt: TGCGCCAGCAGCCCCGGACAGGGGGAATACGAGCAGTACTTC
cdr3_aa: CASSPGQGEYEQYF

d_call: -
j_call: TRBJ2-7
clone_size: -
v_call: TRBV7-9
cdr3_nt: TGTGCCAGCAGCAACCGGGACTCCCTCTCCTACGAGCAGTACTTC
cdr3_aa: CASSNRDSLSYEQYF

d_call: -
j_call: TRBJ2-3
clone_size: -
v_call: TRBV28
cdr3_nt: TGTGCCAGCAGTTATCGGGTATCATCAGATACGCAGTATTTT
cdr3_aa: CASSYRVSSDTQYF

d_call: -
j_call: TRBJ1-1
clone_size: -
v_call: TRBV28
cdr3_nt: TGTGCCAGCATCGGGACTCAGAACACTGAAGCTTTCTTT
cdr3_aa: CASIGTQNTEAFF

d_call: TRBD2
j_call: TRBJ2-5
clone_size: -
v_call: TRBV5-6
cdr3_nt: TGTGCCAGCAGCCCTCACGGGGGGTTGGGAGAGACCCAGTACTTC
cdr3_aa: CASSPHGGLGETQYF

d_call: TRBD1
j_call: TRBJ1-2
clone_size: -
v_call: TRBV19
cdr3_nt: TGTGCCAGTAAGCTCGGGACAGGCCAAAGTTGGAGCTATGGCTACACCTTC
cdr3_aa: CASKLGTGQSWSYGYTF

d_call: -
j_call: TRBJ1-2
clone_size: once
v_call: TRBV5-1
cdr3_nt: TGCGCCAGCAGCCCTGCAGGGGTCTACTCGGAGGGCTACACCTTC
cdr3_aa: CASSPAGVYSEGYTF

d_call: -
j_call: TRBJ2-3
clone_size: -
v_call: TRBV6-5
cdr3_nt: TGTGCCAGCAGTCGCAAAAGCGCAGATACGCAGTATTTT
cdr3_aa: CASSRKSADTQYF

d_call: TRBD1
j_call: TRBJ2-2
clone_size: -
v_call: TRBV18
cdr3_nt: TGTGCCAGCTCACCAATTACAGGGGGCTCTTCCGGGGAGCTGTTTTTT
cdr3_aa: CASSPITGGSSGELFF

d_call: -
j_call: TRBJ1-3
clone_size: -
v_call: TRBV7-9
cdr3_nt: TGTGCCAGCAGCTTAGGGGGAGGTGGAAACACCATATATTTT
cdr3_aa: CASSLGGGGNTIYF

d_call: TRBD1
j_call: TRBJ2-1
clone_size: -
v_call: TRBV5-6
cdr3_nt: TGTGCCAGCAGCCGGGACAGGGCCACGTTCTTC
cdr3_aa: CASSRDRATFF

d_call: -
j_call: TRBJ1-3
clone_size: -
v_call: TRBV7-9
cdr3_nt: TGTGCCAGCAGCCTGACCCCGGGACACGGATTAAACACCATATATTTT
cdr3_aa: CASSLTPGHGLNTIYF

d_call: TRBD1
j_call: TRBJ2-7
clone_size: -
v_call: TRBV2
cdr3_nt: TGTGCCAGCAGTGAATATCGTGGGACAGGGCTCTTC
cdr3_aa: CASSEYRGTGLF

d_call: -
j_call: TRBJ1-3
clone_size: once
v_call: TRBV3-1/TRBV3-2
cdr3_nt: TGTGCCAGCTCAGTTCGGGGAAGCTCTGGAAACACCATATATTTT
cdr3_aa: CASSVRGSSGNTIYF

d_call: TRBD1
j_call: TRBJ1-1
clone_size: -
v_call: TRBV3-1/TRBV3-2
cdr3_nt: TGTGCCAGCAGATACGGACAGGGGGTATCGGAAGCTTTCTTT
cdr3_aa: CASRYGQGVSEAFF

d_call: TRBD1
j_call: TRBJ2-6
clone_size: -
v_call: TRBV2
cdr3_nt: TGTGCCAGCAGTCTACAGGGGCCTAACTCTGGGGCCAACGTCCTGACTTTC
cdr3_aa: CASSLQGPNSGANVLTF

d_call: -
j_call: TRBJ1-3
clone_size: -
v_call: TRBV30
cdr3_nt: TGTGCCTGGGAGACAGACTCTGGAAACACCATATATTTT
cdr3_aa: CAWETDSGNTIYF

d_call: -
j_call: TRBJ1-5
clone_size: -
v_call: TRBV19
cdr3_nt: TGTGCCAGTAGTATAGGTGTCTATAGCAATCAGCCCCAGCATTTT
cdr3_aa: CASSIGVYSNQPQHF

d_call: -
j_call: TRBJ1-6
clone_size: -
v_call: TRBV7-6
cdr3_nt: TGTGCCAGCAGCCCCGGGAGCACGGGCTCACCCCTCCACTTT
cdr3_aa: CASSPGSTGSPLHF

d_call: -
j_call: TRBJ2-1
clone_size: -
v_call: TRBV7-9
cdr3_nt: TGTGCCAGCAGCCGGGGGTACCGCAATGAGCAGTTCTTC
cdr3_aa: CASSRGYRNEQFF

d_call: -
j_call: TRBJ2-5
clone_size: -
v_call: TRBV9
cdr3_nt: TGTGCCAGCAGCGTAGGCGTACAGAGCCAAGAGACCCAGTACTTC
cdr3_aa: CASSVGVQSQETQYF

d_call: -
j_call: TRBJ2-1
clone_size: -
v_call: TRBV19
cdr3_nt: TGTGCCAGCGCAATACAGCCGGGACATTACAATGAGCAGTTCTTC
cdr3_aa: CASAIQPGHYNEQFF

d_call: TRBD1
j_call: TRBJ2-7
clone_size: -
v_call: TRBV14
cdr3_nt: TGTGCCAGCAGCCAAGATCTTGGGACAGGAGCCTACGAGCAGTACTTC
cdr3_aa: CASSQDLGTGAYEQYF

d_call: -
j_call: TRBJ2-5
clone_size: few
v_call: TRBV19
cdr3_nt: TGTGCCAGTAGTCCAGGACAGACTCGATGGGGGGAGACCCAGTACTTC
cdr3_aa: CASSPGQTRWGETQYF

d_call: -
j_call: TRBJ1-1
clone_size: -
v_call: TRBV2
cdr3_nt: TGTGCCAGCACTGGGCCAGGGTCGGCGTCTACCACTGAAGCTTTCTTT
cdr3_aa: CASTGPGSASTTEAFF

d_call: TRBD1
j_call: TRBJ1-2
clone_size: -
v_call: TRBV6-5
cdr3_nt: TGTGCCAGCAGTTACTCTGGACAGGGAGGCTACACCTTC
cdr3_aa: CASSYSGQGGYTF